A single sample gave rise to the 12 T cell receptor beta chains below, sequenced in a study of cytomegalovirus exposure and HLA in healthy donors. Assay used: immunoSEQ multiplex PCR; TCRdb lists only in-frame clones, some missing. The top ten clones hold approximately 0.94% of a sample with roughly 300,000 clones, roughly 88% of them seen once. The sequenced sample consisted of PBMCs. The receptors were gathered from a woman between 18 and 29 years old in good health and CMV-seronegative.

This clone came up a few times. The CDR3 here is CASSDRGTNYGYTF. CDR3 DNA: TGTGCCAGCAGCGACAGGGGAACTAACTATGGCTACACCTTC. The chain combines TRBV28 with TRBJ1-2, with 8 bases identical to TRBD1. CDR3 length: 14 residues. Germline CDR1 and CDR2: MDHEN and SYDVKM. Trimming took 6 bases from V and 0 from J; bases not matched to a gene: 3.

This clone was counted once. This chain joins TRBV5-1 and TRBJ1-5; D gene unclear. V lost 0 bases, J lost 4 bases, and 11 bases lay in between. The V gene's germline CDR1 is SGHRS and CDR2 YFSETQ. CDR3 length equals 15 residues. The CDR3 DNA sequence: TGCGCCAGCAGCTTGGGAGGACGGGAAAATCAGCCCCAGCATTTT. It is translated as CASSLGGRENQPQHF. The variable domain in full, completed from reference TRBV5-1 and TRBJ1-5, reads KAGVTQTPRYLIKTRGQQVTLSCSPISGHRSVSWYQQTPGQGLQFLFEYFSETQRNKGNFPGRFSGRQFSNSRSEMNVSTLELGDSALYLCASSLGGRENQPQHFGDGTRLSIL.

CDR3 DNA: TGTGCCAGCAGCCCCTTGTCGGGGGACGTAAGATCACCCCTCCACTTT. It encodes CASSPLSGDVRSPLHF. This chain links TRBV9 with TRBJ1-6, with D possibly TRBD1 on 5 matching bases. V was cut by 4 bases and J by 10 bases, with 21 bases left in between. This CDR3 spans 16 amino acids. Germline CDR1 SGDLS, CDR2 YYNGEE.

The chain carries TRBV6-5 and TRBJ1-5; TRBD1 might be the D (6 bases). Between the trimmed V and J ends, which lost 4 bases and 0 bases, there was a span of 10 bases. The germline gives CDR1 MNHEY, CDR2 SVGAGI. The CDR3 contains 15 residues. CDR3: CASSSDRNSNQPQHF. The CDR3 DNA is TGTGCCAGCAGTTCGGACAGAAATAGCAATCAGCCCCAGCATTTT.

This clone has only a few counts. The chain uses TRBV9 and TRBJ2-2, with 7 bases that match TRBD2. The CDR3 is made up of 15 amino acids. Per the germline V gene, CDR1 is SGDLS and CDR2 is YYNGEE. Trimming removed 0 bases from V and 4 bases from J; junction bases left unmatched: 3. This CDR3 is CASSVETSPTGELFF. CDR3 nucleotides: TGTGCCAGCAGCGTAGAGACTAGCCCCACCGGGGAGCTGTTTTTT.

The genes are TRBV29-1 and TRBJ2-3, with 10 bases matching TRBD2. Germline V gene sequence: CDR1 SQVTM, CDR2 ANQGSEA. The CDR3 sequence is 15 residues long. V lost 8 bases and J lost 7; bases outside the gene matches: 15. The CDR3 spells CSTLRLAGQGNTQYF. CDR3 in DNA: TGCAGCACTCTGAGACTAGCGGGCCAGGGTAATACGCAGTATTTT.

The chain employs TRBV7-9 and TRBJ1-5; 7 bases agree with TRBD1. This CDR3 spans 17 amino acids. Germline CDR1 and CDR2: SEHNR and FQNEAQ (reference sequence). V lost 6 bases and J lost 0; bases outside the gene matches: 11. The CDR3 spells CASSSDRESYSNQPQHF. CDR3 sequence (DNA): TGTGCCAGCAGTTCCGACAGGGAAAGCTATAGCAATCAGCCCCAGCATTTT.

The V call is TRBV10-3, the J call TRBJ1-1; D remains ambiguous. The germline CDR1 and CDR2 sequences are ENHRY and SYGVKD. The CDR3 contains 12 residues. The V end lost 6 bases, the J end lost 6 bases, and 11 bases lay between the germline ends. The CDR3 nucleotides are TGTGCCATCAGCCCACTAGGTGCTGAAGCTTTCTTT. As protein: CAISPLGAEAFF.

Only a few counts were recorded for this clone. The J gene is TRBJ2-5, the V gene TRBV25-1, with 14 nucleotides matching TRBD2. V lost 2 bases to trimming and J lost 7 bases; unmatched junction nucleotides: 12. Germline V gene data show CDR1 as MGHDK and CDR2 as SYGVNS. There are 18 residues in the CDR3. CDR3 loop: CASSEMGTSGSVRGTQYF. The DNA for the CDR3 is TGTGCCAGCAGTGAAATGGGGACTAGCGGGAGTGTAAGAGGGACCCAGTACTTC.

The rearrangement links TRBV29-1 to TRBJ2-1, with 11 nucleotides matching TRBD2. Losses at the gene ends were 6 bases for V and 5 bases for J; bases not matched to a gene: 6. Per the germline V gene, CDR1 is SQVTM and CDR2 is ANQGSEA. This CDR3 contains 14 residues. The CDR3 here is CSVASGRSHNEQFF. The DNA of the CDR3 is TGCAGCGTAGCTAGCGGGAGGAGTCACAATGAGCAGTTCTTC.

The V call is TRBV9, the J call TRBJ2-1; 7 bases map to TRBD2. The germline CDR1 and CDR2 sequences are SGDLS and YYNGEE. The CDR3 has 16 residues. The V gene end was trimmed by 4 bases and the J gene end by 7 bases; junction bases not matched to a gene: 14. DNA of the CDR3: TGTGCCAGCAGCCCCTCGGGGCGGGAGTCCCCGAATGAGCAGTTCTTC. Translation gives CASSPSGRESPNEQFF.

The chain joins TRBV28 to TRBJ2-5, with no clear D. The germline gives CDR1 MDHEN, CDR2 SYDVKM. The length of the CDR3 is 13 residues. Trimming left V 5 bases short and J 2 bases short, with 9 bases between. DNA for the CDR3: TGTGCCAGCAGTCAGAGGTGGCAAGAGACCCAGTACTTC. Translation gives CASSQRWQETQYF.